These 27 T cell receptor beta chains were all obtained from the same sample, sequenced in a study of beta chain features in type 1 diabetes (dated by TCRdb to the late 2010s). The library was made by the immunoSEQ multiplex PCR assay. All of the isolated RNA was reverse transcribed with the High Capacity cDNA Reverse Transcription Kit, so expressed TCRB transcripts were sequenced. TCRdb obtained this table from immuneACCESS and retained in-frame rearrangements with V and J assigned. These tables miss some clones; where compared with another copy, unresolved V genes account for less than half of the shortfall, and the remainder is unexplained. The sample includes 450,000 to 550,000 clones, with 30% observed a single time. About 0.065% of the sample lies in the top ten. The specimen sequenced was naive CD4+ T cells from blood. Read against the paper, the sample's cell subset or site label means: true naive CD4+ T cells. The origin of the receptors is a man younger than 30 in good health.

Only a few counts were recorded for this clone. J is TRBJ2-5 and V is TRBV28; 7 bases map to TRBD2. Per germline, CDR1 MDHEN and CDR2 SYDVKM. Germline trimming cut 5 bases from V and 1 base from J; bases unmatched to any gene: 4. The CDR3 extends over 14 amino acids. The CDR3 region is CASSLGGSQETQYF. DNA for the CDR3: TGTGCCAGCAGTCTGGGCGGGAGCCAAGAGACCCAGTACTTC. Together with reference TRBV28 and TRBJ2-5, the CDR3 gives the full variable domain: DVKVTQSSRYLVKRTGEKVFLECVQDMDHENMFWYRQDPGLGLRLIYFSYDVKMKEKGDIPEGYSVSREKKERFSLILESASTNQTSMYLCASSLGGSQETQYFGPGTRLLVL.

The V call is TRBV7-3, the J call TRBJ1-1; D gene uncertain. CDR3 length equals 15 residues. Germline V gene sequence: CDR1 SGHTA, CDR2 FQGTGA. Trimming left V 1 base short and J 1 base short, with 10 bases between. Here the CDR3 DNA reads TGTGCCAGCAGCTTAAGGGTAGGCGCGAACACTGAAGCTTTCTTT. Amino acids: CASSLRVGANTEAFF.

V usage is TRBV9 and J usage is TRBJ2-2, with 9 bases lining up with TRBD2. Trimming at V came to 2 bases and at J to 4 bases, leaving 3 bases not matched to a gene. Germline CDR1 and CDR2: SGDLS and YYNGEE. CDR3 size: 15 residues. Written as DNA, the CDR3 is TGTGCCAGCAGCGTTCGCGGGAGGGGCACCGGGGAGCTGTTTTTT. This translates into CASSVRGRGTGELFF.

This clone showed up just a few times. The V gene is TRBV5-1, the J gene TRBJ2-5; no clear D gene. The germline V gene has CDR1 SGHRS and CDR2 YFSETQ. Trimming took 5 bases from V and 2 from J, leaving 10 bases between them. The CDR3 sequence is 13 residues long. In nucleotides, the CDR3 is TGCGCCAGCAGGCGAGCAGTGCAAGAGACCCAGTACTTC. Translating gives CASRRAVQETQYF.

The J gene is TRBJ2-1, the V gene TRBV5-1; D not resolved. V lost 2 bases and J 4 bases, leaving 10 bases between the germline ends. Germline V gives CDR1 SGHRS, CDR2 YFSETQ. The CDR3 is 14 amino acids. The chain's CDR3 is CASSFGRNYNEQFF. Written as DNA, the CDR3 is TGCGCCAGCAGCTTCGGCAGGAATTACAATGAGCAGTTCTTC. Variable domain in full (rest from reference TRBV5-1 and TRBJ2-1): KAGVTQTPRYLIKTRGQQVTLSCSPISGHRSVSWYQQTPGQGLQFLFEYFSETQRNKGNFPGRFSGRQFSNSRSEMNVSTLELGDSALYLCASSFGRNYNEQFFGPGTRLTVL.

This clone was observed a handful of times. This chain connects TRBV28 to TRBJ1-2, with D perhaps matching TRBD1 (6 bases). The length of the CDR3 is 15 residues. Deletions cut 3 bases from V and 4 bases from J, with 15 bases between. The germline V gene encodes CDR1 MDHEN and CDR2 SYDVKM. CDR3 bases: TGTGCCAGCAGTTTTAGCCAGGGGATCACCTATGGCTACACCTTC. As protein: CASSFSQGITYGYTF.

V gene TRBV7-9 combines with J gene TRBJ2-5; TRBD1 matches at 8 bases. The ends lost 6 bases at V and 2 bases at J; junction bases unmatched: 8. The germline CDR1 and CDR2 sequences are SEHNR and FQNEAQ (reference sequence). This CDR3 spans 15 amino acids. The CDR3 region is CASRTAGTGQETQYF. The CDR3 DNA reads TGTGCCAGCAGAACTGCCGGGACAGGACAAGAGACCCAGTACTTC.

This clone turned up a few times. This chain uses TRBV4-1 with TRBJ2-5, with D possibly called TRBD1 or TRBD2 (5 bases each). Germline values: CDR1 MGHRA, CDR2 YSYEKL. V was shortened by 4 bases and J by 4 bases, with 16 bases between the two germline ends. This CDR3 is 15 amino acids long. The CDR3 nucleotides read TGCGCCAGCAGCCCCAGTCAGCAGGGACGAGAGACCCAGTACTTC. The encoded protein is CASSPSQQGRETQYF.

Turning to this clone: The CDR3 end shows no conserved phenylalanine or tryptophan, and so a read error is likely. Because the CDR3's place on the DNA is in doubt, the DNA is left out and the CDR3 is given as listed by TCRdb. V is TRBV7-2 and J is TRBJ2-7; TRBD2, the table's D call, lacks a check against the DNA. Germline CDR1 and CDR2: SGHTA and FQGNSA. The CDR3 is 14 residues long, counting both termini. The CDR3 protein is CASSLVTASGSISL.

This sequence joins TRBV7-9 and TRBJ2-3, with D possibly being TRBD1 (6 bases). V was clipped by 6 bases and J by 1 base, with 17 bases between them. The germline V gene encodes CDR1 SEHNR and CDR2 FQNEAQ (reference sequence). This CDR3 has 16 amino acids. The chain's CDR3 is CASSKQGTRGTDTQYF. CDR3 in DNA: TGTGCCAGCAGTAAACAGGGTACCCGCGGCACAGATACGCAGTATTTT. Supplemented by reference TRBV7-9 and TRBJ2-3, the full variable domain reads DTGVSQNPRHKITKRGQNVTFRCDPISEHNRLYWYRQTLGQGPEFLTYFQNEAQLEKSRLLSDRFSAERPKGSFSTLEIQRTEQGDSAMYLCASSKQGTRGTDTQYFGPGTRLTVL.

For the CDR3, the DNA is TGTGCCAGCCGCCGGGGACTATACGTAACAGATACGCAGTATTTT. It is translated as CASRRGLYVTDTQYF. The rearrangement joins TRBV28 to TRBJ2-3, with 7 bases lining up with TRBD2. This CDR3 has 15 amino acids. V trimming: 8 bases; J trimming: 3 bases; junction bases outside the gene matches: 11. CDR1 and CDR2 from the germline V gene are MDHEN and SYDVKM.

The V gene is TRBV5-4, the J gene TRBJ2-7, with TRBD2 matching 13 bases. This CDR3 is 15 amino acids long. V was clipped by 4 bases and J by 7 bases; unmatched bases: 8. CDR1 is SGHNT, CDR2 YYREEE, per germline (reference sequence). The CDR3 loop reads CASSGGLAGMGEQYF. DNA of the CDR3: TGTGCCAGCAGCGGGGGACTAGCGGGAATGGGAGAGCAGTACTTC. Based on the CDR3 plus reference TRBV5-4 and TRBJ2-7, the full variable domain is ETGVTQSPTHLIKTRGQQVTLRCSSQSGHNTVSWYQQALGQGPQFIFQYYREEENGRGNFPPRFSGLQFPNYSSELNVNALELDDSALYLCASSGGLAGMGEQYFGPGTRLTVT.

The CDR3 DNA reads as TGTGCCAGCAGCCCGGGACTAGCGGGGATCTACAATGAGCAGTTCTTC. This gives the protein CASSPGLAGIYNEQFF. The V gene is TRBV5-4, the J gene TRBJ2-1, with 13 nucleotides matching TRBD2. Germline CDR1 reads SGHNT; CDR2 reads YYREEE (reference sequence). Trimming at V came to 4 bases and at J to 3 bases, leaving 4 bases not matched to a gene. The CDR3 spans 16 residues. Using reference TRBV5-4 and TRBJ2-1 for the parts outside the CDR3, the full variable domain is ETGVTQSPTHLIKTRGQQVTLRCSSQSGHNTVSWYQQALGQGPQFIFQYYREEENGRGNFPPRFSGLQFPNYSSELNVNALELDDSALYLCASSPGLAGIYNEQFFGPGTRLTVL.

The chain uses TRBV25-1 and TRBJ2-7, with D tentatively TRBD1 (5 bases). From germline, CDR1 is MGHDK and CDR2 SYGVNS. Trimming took off 1 base at V and 2 bases at J, with 9 bases between the two ends. This CDR3 is 14 amino acids long. This chain's CDR3 is CASSESAGPYEQYF. CDR3 DNA: TGTGCCAGCAGTGAATCGGCAGGGCCCTACGAGCAGTACTTC.

V usage is TRBV9 and J usage is TRBJ2-7, with D tentatively TRBD1 or TRBD2 (5 bases each). Trimming cost V 0 bases and J 0 bases, with 16 bases left between them. The germline CDR1 and CDR2 sequences are SGDLS and YYNGEE. The CDR3 runs 17 residues. The CDR3 spells CASSVVMSGRGSYEQYF. CDR3 DNA sequence: TGTGCCAGCAGCGTAGTGATGTCGGGACGGGGCTCCTACGAGCAGTACTTC.

The chain joins TRBV20-1 to TRBJ2-5, with D hard to call. The J call is uncertain, as TRBJ2-7 better fits the DNA end. Looked up from germline, CDR1 is DFQATT and CDR2 is SNEGSKA (reference sequence). There are 10 residues in the CDR3. CDR3 region: CSALDHEQYF. CDR3 bases: TGCAGTGCCCTGGACCACGAGCAGTACTTC.

J is TRBJ2-1 and V is TRBV5-4; 7 positions agree with TRBD2. The CDR3 extends over 14 amino acids. J gave up 4 bases and V 0 bases, and 1 base lay outside the gene matches. Germline lookup yields CDR1 SGHNT and CDR2 YYREEE (reference sequence). The CDR3 DNA reads TGTGCCAGCAGCTTGGCTAGCGGATACAATGAGCAGTTCTTC. This sequence encodes CASSLASGYNEQFF.

The table lists this clone with a few counts. The chain is built from TRBV6-1 and TRBJ2-1; 7 nucleotides line up with TRBD2. Germline V gene lookup returns CDR1 MNHNS and CDR2 SASEGT. The CDR3 has 16 amino acids. V was clipped by 0 bases and J by 2 bases; unmatched bases: 4. CDR3: CASSEALSGAYNEQFF. CDR3 sequence (DNA): TGTGCCAGCAGTGAAGCTCTGAGCGGGGCCTACAATGAGCAGTTCTTC.

As concerns this clone: This CDR3 is also generated by other DNA sequences in the sample. CDR3 protein: CSASQDTQYF. As DNA, the CDR3 is TGCAGTGCTAGCCAGGATACGCAGTATTTT. The rearrangement uses TRBV20-1 and TRBJ2-3; no reliable D call. Germline V lookup: CDR1 DFQATT, CDR2 SNEGSKA (reference sequence). The CDR3 spans 10 residues. Trimming removed 3 bases from V and 6 bases from J, with 4 bases in between.

CDR3 sequence reads: CASSSRHEKNIQYF. CDR3 bases: TGTGCCAGCAGTTCCCGACACGAGAAAAACATTCAGTACTTC. The V call is TRBV6-6, the J call TRBJ2-4; unclear D gene. V lost 4 bases and J lost 4, with 11 bases in between. The CDR3 is made up of 14 amino acids. Germline V gene data show CDR1 as MNHNY and CDR2 as SVGAGI (reference sequence).

The V call is TRBV30, the J call TRBJ2-1; D possibly corresponds to TRBD2 (5 bases). The CDR3 has 11 amino acids. The germline gives CDR1 GTSNPN, CDR2 SVGIG (reference sequence). V lost 2 bases to trimming and J lost 7 bases, with 6 bases between them. The CDR3 reads CAWSTGNEQFF. For the CDR3, the DNA is TGTGCCTGGAGTACGGGAAATGAGCAGTTCTTC.

This chain links TRBV14 with TRBJ2-7, with a weak D call TRBD2 (6 bases). CDR3 length: 13 amino acids. Looked up from germline, CDR1 is SGHDN and CDR2 is FVKESK. Trimming removed 6 bases from V and 5 bases from J, with 14 bases in between. CDR3 bases: TGTGCCAGCAGGAACAGTGGAGGGGACGAGCAGTACTTC. Translation gives CASRNSGGDEQYF.

This chain's CDR3 is CASSPREGDTEAFF. The DNA for the CDR3 is TGTGCCAGCAGCCCCCGCGAGGGGGACACTGAAGCTTTCTTT. This sequence joins TRBV4-2 and TRBJ1-1; a possible D gene is TRBD1 (6 bases). CDR1 and CDR2 from the germline V gene are LGHNA and YNFKEQ. V shed 4 bases and J shed 3 bases, with 12 bases lying between them. This CDR3 has 14 amino acids.

The V and J genes are TRBV10-3 and TRBJ2-5, with 7 bases that match TRBD1. V was clipped by 6 bases and J by 2 bases; unmatched bases: 6. CDR1 and CDR2 (germline): ENHRY, SYGVKD. This CDR3 is 14 amino acids long. CDR3 protein: CAIRTGTAQETQYF. CDR3 bases: TGTGCCATCAGAACTGGGACAGCGCAAGAGACCCAGTACTTC.

This clone was seen more than once but under ten times. The gene calls are TRBV15 and TRBJ2-5, with TRBD1 identical over 9 bases. Losses at the gene ends were 0 bases for V and 4 bases for J; bases not matched to a gene: 9. CDR1 and CDR2 from the germline V gene are LNHNV and YYDKDF (reference sequence). The CDR3 has 17 amino acids. This chain's CDR3 is CATSRDLGTGNRETQYF. The DNA for the CDR3 is TGTGCCACCAGCAGAGATCTTGGGACAGGGAATCGAGAGACCCAGTACTTC. Full variable domain (outside the CDR3, taken from reference TRBV15 and TRBJ2-5): DAMVIQNPRYQVTQFGKPVTLSCSQTLNHNVMYWYQQKSSQAPKLLFHYYDKDFNNEADTPDNFQSRRPNTSFCFLDIRSPGLGDTAMYLCATSRDLGTGNRETQYFGPGTRLLVL.

A few counts support this clone. This chain joins TRBV20-1 and TRBJ2-3; a weak D match, TRBD1 (6 bases). CDR3 size: 11 residues. CDR1 and CDR2 (germline): DFQATT, SNEGSKA (reference sequence). Trimming removed 5 bases at V and 6 bases at J, with 9 bases between. Written as DNA, the CDR3 is TGCAGTGCTCTTCAGGGGGATACGCAGTATTTT. Residues: CSALQGDTQYF.

This clone came up a few times. The chain uses TRBV5-4 and TRBJ2-3; TRBD2 agrees at 11 bases. The junction had 7 bases not matched to a gene; V was cut back by 4 bases and J by 6 bases. The CDR3 contains 15 residues. Germline V gene data show CDR1 as SGHNT and CDR2 as YYREEE (reference sequence). The DNA of the CDR3 is TGTGCCAGCAGCCGACGACTAGCGGGACTCGATACGCAGTATTTT. Amino acid sequence: CASSRRLAGLDTQYF.